The clone carrying this T cell receptor (beta chain) is a singleton in its sample. The antigen is not known. The record originates from a study of cytomegalovirus exposure and HLA in healthy donors. The study's findings and limits: In a later analysis, the majority of CMV-associated beta chains seemingly showed HLA restriction. A list of 150 to 200 TCR beta chains associated with cytomegalovirus was given.

The study ran its PCR with 60 Vbeta and 13 Jbeta primers. Measured with immunoSEQ multiplex PCR; TCRdb has only the in-frame clones, and not every one. The sample yields 150,000 to 200,000 clones, 80% to 85% seen once. This CDR3 has 15 residues. V was pared by 0 bases and J by 7 bases, with 5 bases of the junction left unmatched. Germline loops: CDR1 SGDLS, CDR2 YYNGEE. Sequencing used PBMCs. The sequence was collected from a woman aged 18-29 years in good health and CMV-seronegative. The chain joins TRBV9 to TRBJ2-2, with 8 bases lining up with TRBD1. The CDR3 spells CASSVDRGSGGELFF. CDR3 bases: TGTGCCAGCAGCGTAGACAGGGGGTCGGGCGGGGAGCTGTTTTTT.